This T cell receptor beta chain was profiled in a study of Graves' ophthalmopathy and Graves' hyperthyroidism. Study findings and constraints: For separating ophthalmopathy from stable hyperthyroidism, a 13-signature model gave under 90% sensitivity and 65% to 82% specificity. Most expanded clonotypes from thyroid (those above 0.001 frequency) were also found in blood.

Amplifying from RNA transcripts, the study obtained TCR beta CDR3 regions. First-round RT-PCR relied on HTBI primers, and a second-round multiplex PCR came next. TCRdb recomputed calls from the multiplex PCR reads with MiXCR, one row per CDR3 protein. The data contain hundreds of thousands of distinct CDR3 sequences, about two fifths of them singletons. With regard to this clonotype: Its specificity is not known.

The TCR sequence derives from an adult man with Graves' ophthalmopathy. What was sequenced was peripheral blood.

CDR3 residues: CATRADQPQHF. The CDR3 bases are TGTGCCACCCGGGCCGATCAGCCCCAGCATTTT. The chain uses TRBV19 and TRBJ1-5; no reliable D call. Germline V gives CDR1 LNHDA, CDR2 SQIVND (reference sequence). Deletions cut 10 bases from V and 5 bases from J, with 9 bases between. The CDR3 contains 11 residues. Supplemented by reference TRBV19 and TRBJ1-5, the full variable domain reads DGGITQSPKYLFRKEGQNVTLSCEQNLNHDAMYWYRQDPGQGLRLIYYSQIVNDFQKGDIAEGYSVSREKKESFPLTVTSAQKNPTAFYLCATRADQPQHFGDGTRLSIL.